The next 20 T cell receptor beta chains were all read from a single sample in a study of blood T cell repertoires in COVID-19. Produced via immunoSEQ multiplex PCR; TCRdb's table is partial and in-frame only. The table lists 380,000 or so clones, approximately 86% of them singletons. The sequencing input was peripheral blood. The origin of the receptors is a woman in her sixties or seventies with COVID-19, enrolled during active disease.

The chain has TRBV5-8 and TRBJ1-6; perhaps TRBD1 as D (5 bases). Germline V gives CDR1 SGHTS, CDR2 YDEGEE. Trimming left V 3 bases short and J 0 bases short, with 10 bases between. The CDR3 is 16 amino acids. The CDR3 here is CASSSRGSSYNSPLHF. CDR3 nucleotides: TGTGCCAGCAGCTCCCGGGGGAGCTCCTATAATTCACCCCTCCACTTT.

Comment on this clone: Different DNA sequences within this sample yield the same CDR3. The chain employs TRBV18 and TRBJ2-7; possible D gene TRBD1, 6 bases. In germline, CDR1 is KGHSH, CDR2 LQKENI. The ends were cut back, 3 bases at V and 1 base at J, with 10 bases in the middle. This CDR3 comprises 14 residues. The CDR3 reads CASSPSRGSYEQYF. CDR3 sequence (DNA): TGTGCCAGCTCACCGTCCAGGGGATCCTACGAGCAGTACTTC.

This chain links TRBV15 with TRBJ2-7; 10 bases agree with TRBD1. CDR3 length equals 13 residues. V lost 11 bases, J lost 4 bases, and 8 bases stayed unmatched. The germline CDR1 and CDR2 sequences are LNHNV and YYDKDF (reference sequence). The DNA for the CDR3 is TGTGCCTCAAGTACGGGACAGGGGTACGAGCAGTACTTC. This encodes CASSTGQGYEQYF.

This chain joins TRBV19 and TRBJ2-5, with 8 bases identical to TRBD2. The V gene end was trimmed by 4 bases and the J gene end by 3 bases; junction bases not matched to a gene: 7. CDR3 length equals 15 residues. The V gene's germline CDR1 is LNHDA and CDR2 SQIVND (reference sequence). As DNA, the CDR3 is TGTGCCAGTAGTAAAGGGGGAGCGGGGGAAGAGACCCAGTACTTC. Translating gives CASSKGGAGEETQYF.

This clone came up a few times. Additional DNA sequences in this sample encode the identical CDR3. The chain couples TRBV5-1 to TRBJ2-7; TRBD1 agrees at 7 bases. The CDR3 loop spans 15 amino acids. Trimming removed 0 bases from V and 3 bases from J; junction bases left unmatched: 6. CDR1 is SGHRS and CDR2 is YFSETQ in the germline V gene. CDR3: CASSLDPGGRYEQYF. DNA of the CDR3: TGCGCCAGCAGCTTGGACCCAGGGGGTCGCTACGAGCAGTACTTC.

This clone was found once. The rearrangement joins TRBV11-2 to TRBJ2-1, with a tentative D call TRBD1 (5 bases). Looked up from germline, CDR1 is SGHAT and CDR2 is FQNNGV. The CDR3 totals 15 residues. V dropped 5 bases and J dropped 9 bases, with 20 bases sitting between them. DNA for the CDR3: TGTGCCAGCAGCCCCATCCAGGGCTTTCTGCGTGAGCAGTTCTTC. Translation gives CASSPIQGFLREQFF.

V and J are TRBV5-4 and TRBJ1-2; TRBD1 aligns across 7 bases. J lost 2 bases, V lost 0 bases, and 4 bases had no gene match. The CDR3 sequence is 15 residues long. CDR1 is SGHNT, CDR2 YYREEE, per germline (reference sequence). CDR3: CASSLGQGLNYGYTF. The CDR3 DNA reads TGTGCCAGCAGCTTGGGACAGGGCCTAAACTATGGCTACACCTTC.

V gene TRBV5-4 combines with J gene TRBJ2-7; D remains unclear. V was pared by 2 bases and J by 3 bases, with 9 bases between. CDR3 length: 13 residues. CDR1 and CDR2 (germline): SGHNT, YYREEE (reference sequence). CDR3 bases: TGTGCCAGCAGCTTCTCCTCCGGCTACGAGCAGTACTTC. As protein: CASSFSSGYEQYF.

The V and J genes are TRBV5-1 and TRBJ2-2; D is perhaps TRBD1 (6 bases). The CDR3 has 13 amino acids. Trimming shortened V by 7 bases and J by 6 bases, and 13 bases separated the two germline ends. Germline lookup yields CDR1 SGHRS and CDR2 YFSETQ. This CDR3 is CASGDRWAGELFF. DNA of the CDR3: TGCGCCAGCGGCGACAGGTGGGCCGGGGAGCTGTTTTTT.

The rearrangement joins TRBV19 to TRBJ1-2, with D perhaps matching TRBD1 (6 bases). The V gene lost 3 bases and the J gene lost 7 bases, with 9 bases spanning the gap. The CDR3 covers 12 residues. CDR1 is LNHDA and CDR2 is SQIVND in the germline V gene (reference sequence). The DNA for the CDR3 is TGTGCCAGTAGTATTTTAGGGGGTGGCTACACCTTC. Amino acids: CASSILGGGYTF.

The J gene is TRBJ2-5, the V gene TRBV9; 12 nucleotides line up with TRBD2. This CDR3 is 18 amino acids long. The V segment lost 0 bases and the J segment 0 bases; nucleotides outside the gene matches: 6. Germline V lookup: CDR1 SGDLS, CDR2 YYNGEE. The CDR3 protein is CASSVGTSGGTYQETQYF. The CDR3 region has the DNA TGTGCCAGCAGCGTAGGAACTAGCGGGGGGACGTACCAAGAGACCCAGTACTTC.

V and J are TRBV10-3 and TRBJ1-5, with D possibly being TRBD1 (5 bases). V lost 6 bases and J 4 bases, leaving 10 bases between the germline ends. Germline lookup yields CDR1 ENHRY and CDR2 SYGVKD. This CDR3 has 13 residues. The CDR3 sequence is CAISDSGNQPQHF. Written as DNA, the CDR3 is TGTGCCATCAGCGACAGTGGAAATCAGCCCCAGCATTTT.

This clone has a handful of counts. The chain uses TRBV2 and TRBJ1-3, with a tentative D call TRBD1 (6 bases). CDR3 length: 15 residues. Looked up from germline, CDR1 is SNHLY and CDR2 is FYNNEI. Trimming cost V 6 bases and J 0 bases, with 12 bases left between them. Here the CDR3 DNA reads TGTGCCAGCAGGAGTATAGGGGGCTCTGGAAACACCATATATTTT. Protein sequence: CASRSIGGSGNTIYF.

The chain carries TRBV9 and TRBJ1-1; D is perhaps TRBD1 (5 bases). The V end lost 4 bases, the J end lost 1 base, and 11 bases lay between the germline ends. The CDR3 loop spans 14 amino acids. In germline, CDR1 is SGDLS, CDR2 YYNGEE. The CDR3 spells CASSRTTGNTEAFF. DNA for the CDR3: TGTGCCAGCAGCAGAACAACAGGGAACACTGAAGCTTTCTTT.

The chain combines TRBV10-1 with TRBJ1-3; 7 nucleotides line up with TRBD1. The germline V gene has CDR1 WNHNN and CDR2 SYGVQD (reference sequence). V lost 0 bases and J lost 5; bases outside the gene matches: 13. The CDR3 spans 18 residues. This CDR3 reads CASSESKRQGWARNTIYF. DNA for the CDR3: TGCGCCAGCAGTGAGTCGAAAAGACAGGGATGGGCTAGAAACACCATATATTTT.

This chain links TRBV19 with TRBJ1-3; TRBD1 matches 8 bases. Looked up from germline, CDR1 is LNHDA and CDR2 is SQIVND (reference sequence). The J segment lost 0 bases and the V segment lost 7 bases, leaving 2 bases of the junction unmatched. This CDR3 comprises 14 residues. The CDR3 sequence is CASTDRDSGNTIYF. In nucleotides, the CDR3 is TGTGCCAGTACGGACAGGGACTCTGGAAACACCATATATTTT.

CDR3 in amino acids: CASSPQSSGGKLFF. DNA for the CDR3: TGTGCCAGTAGTCCGCAGTCGTCCGGAGGAAAACTGTTTTTT. The chain carries TRBV19 and TRBJ1-4; D not resolved. CDR3 length: 14 amino acids. The V end was cut by 5 bases, the J end by 10 bases, with 17 bases between. Germline V gene data show CDR1 as LNHDA and CDR2 as SQIVND (reference sequence).

The gene calls are TRBV16 and TRBJ1-2, with 8 bases fitting TRBD1. This CDR3 region has 13 residues. The V gene end was trimmed by 4 bases and the J gene end by 4 bases; junction bases not matched to a gene: 2. From germline, CDR1 is KGHSY and CDR2 FQNENV. CDR3 in amino acids: CASSLQGGYGYTF. Written as DNA, the CDR3 is TGTGCCAGCAGCCTACAGGGGGGCTATGGCTACACCTTC.

A single count supports this clone. The chain couples TRBV9 to TRBJ1-2; D is uncertain. Trimming took off 2 bases at V and 0 bases at J, with 17 bases between the two ends. Germline CDR1 reads SGDLS; CDR2 reads YYNGEE. This CDR3 has 17 residues. CDR3 bases: TGTGCCAGCAGCGTTGGCGGCCGATTCGACTCTAACTATGGCTACACCTTC. This translates into CASSVGGRFDSNYGYTF.

The chain combines TRBV27 with TRBJ2-3, with TRBD1 matching over 8 bases. J lost 2 bases, V lost 0 bases, and 7 bases had no gene match. This CDR3 has 17 residues. CDR1 and CDR2 from the germline V gene are MNHEY and SMNVEV (reference sequence). As DNA, the CDR3 is TGTGCCAGCAGTTTATCTATGGGACAGGCCCTCACAGATACGCAGTATTTT. It codes for CASSLSMGQALTDTQYF.